This entry describes one T cell receptor (beta chain). Its recognized antigen is unknown. Per-nucleotide qualities are absent, and no much larger clonotype sits a single base away. This record belongs to a study of beta chain features in type 1 diabetes (dated 2018 in TCRdb). Notes on the research overall: Mean age, gender distribution, total cell number and subset yield were not different between patients and healthy donors. A total of 85 million to 140 million sorted cells were examined across all samples, and a strong correlation was observed between cell number per subset and RNA yield. In the study, recently diagnosed type 1 diabetes patients and matched healthy donors were compared on the TCRB repertoires of their sorted circulating CD4+ T cell subsets. Regulatory and stem cell-like memory subsets were isolated from only 8 patients and roughly 8 healthy donors, whereas naive and central memory subsets came from all 30 or so donors. Broader findings and caveats from the paper: HLA sub-analyses involved small numbers of individuals, so any influence of HLA type on TCRB rearrangement remained unresolved. PCR may preferentially amplify shorter templates, but because patient and control samples were amplified and corrected together, any resulting skew would affect both groups equally. Naive, central memory and regulatory TCRB repertoires appeared more similar among patients than among healthy donors. Patients with type 1 diabetes made fewer insertions and deleted more nucleotides at VDJ recombination sites, implying thymic rearrangement abnormalities. Type 1 diabetes patients showed a moderate but significant shortening of TCRB CDR3 length in all four CD4+ subsets. Because cDNA was sequenced instead of genomic DNA, highly expressing activated cells could be over-represented, though the groups showed no difference in activation or CD3 levels.

All of the isolated RNA was reverse transcribed with the High Capacity cDNA Reverse Transcription Kit, so expressed TCRB transcripts were sequenced. Deep immunoSEQ sequencing was applied to naive, central memory and regulatory T cell samples, giving an average of roughly 3.5 million total reads per sample. Sorted cells were lysed in RLT buffer, and RNA was extracted using DNase-treated RNeasy Micro or Mini kits according to cell number. To prevent cross-contamination, every cell subset was processed on its own, while patient and healthy donor samples were processed together. The immunoSEQ multiplex PCR was used to amplify TCRB sequences from cDNA, yielding 87-bp fragments that span the CDR3 region. Amplicons were sequenced on the Illumina HiSeq platform. In the paper's pipeline: Synthetic template baselines were used to correct PCR bias computationally, reads within Hamming distance 2 were collapsed together, and singletons that could not be merged were discarded. By aligning reads against IMGT, V, D and J genes, CDR3 length, and insertions or deletions at six rearrangement sites were assigned. Clonotype counts were normalized to sorted cell number within each subset before computing true diversity and Gini coefficients with the tcR R package. The overlap coefficient, calculated on TCRB nucleotide sequences, was used to quantify repertoire sharing. Out-of-frame TCRB sequences from naive cells were analyzed as a proxy for the pre-selection repertoire. TCRdb mirrors the immuneACCESS table, restricted to in-frame sequences. Some clones are absent from its copies; in checked studies, under half trace to an unresolved V gene, and the reason for the others is unknown. V and J calls and clone size are as listed in that table; D and trimming were resolved from the DNA. The sample table records 200,000 to 250,000 clones; roughly 70% of these occur just once. Together, the top ten hold about 0.05% of the sample.

A single peripheral blood draw of approximately 0.11 L on average was collected from each donor into heparinised tubes. A BD FACSAria II and a panel including CD45RO, CCR7, CD25, CD127, CD95 and CD27 were used to sort naive, central memory, regulatory and stem cell-like memory CD4+ T cells. Every sorted population had a purity above 95%. PBMCs were isolated right away by Lymphoprep density gradient centrifugation and were stained directly, without culture. So that batch effects would be minimized, each experiment stained and sorted samples in pairs, pairing one healthy donor with one patient. V and J lose 0 bases and 2 bases, and a span of 12 bases separates them. Looking up the germline V gene yields CDR1 LGHNA and CDR2 YNFKEQ. The CDR3 goes from the cysteine to the phenylalanine over 16 residues. Only CDR3 DNA is held: 48 bases, read in frame from base 1.

The chain employs TRBV4-2 and TRBJ2-3; there is no confident call for the D gene. This sequence was found in a man aged 25-40 years in good health. Sequencing input: naive CD4+ T cells from blood. The cell subset or site tag for this specimen amounts to: true naive CD4+ T cells. The CDR3 amino acid sequence is: CASSQDAAQNTDTQYF. The nucleotide sequence is TGTGCCAGCAGCCAAGATGCTGCCCAGAACACAGATACGCAGTATTTT.